Shown below are 14 T cell receptor beta chains from a single sample sequenced in a study of shared clonotypes between healthy human individuals. Clones were read by immunoSEQ multiplex PCR, and TCRdb kept only the in-frame ones, dropping some. Of roughly 2,000,000 clones listed, just under 95% were seen once; the top ten hold 0.9% to 1.5%. Naive CD8 cells comprised CD45RO-negative, CCR7-positively selected cells, excluding terminally differentiated effector memory CD45RA+ cells. Material for sequencing was naive CD8+ T cells sorted from blood. Every receptor here comes from a man younger than 30 in good health.

The genes are TRBV19 and TRBJ2-2, with unresolved D. V lost 1 base and J lost 4, with 10 bases in between. The CDR3 contains 15 residues. CDR1 LNHDA and CDR2 SQIVND come from the germline V gene (reference sequence). CDR3 DNA sequence: TGTGCCAGTAGTATAGTTTACCCATCCACCGGGGAGCTGTTTTTT. Protein: CASSIVYPSTGELFF.

This clone appeared a single time. CDR3 sequence reads: CASSFSPGQAERGYTF. The CDR3 DNA follows: TGTGCCAGCAGCTTCTCTCCCGGACAGGCGGAGCGAGGCTACACCTTC. The chain uses TRBV7-9 and TRBJ1-2; 7 bases are a match to TRBD1. V was pared by 3 bases and J by 8 bases, with 15 bases of the junction left unmatched. Germline assignment: CDR1 SEHNR and CDR2 FQNEAQ (reference sequence). The CDR3 is 16 residues long.

The V gene is TRBV6-1, the J gene TRBJ2-7; possibly TRBD2 for D (5 bases). There are 14 residues in the CDR3. Germline CDR1 MNHNS, CDR2 SASEGT. V lost 7 bases to trimming and J lost 4 bases, with 17 bases between them. CDR3: CASTPRGRFYEQYF. CDR3 bases: TGTGCCAGCACCCCCCGGGGAAGGTTTTACGAGCAGTACTTC.

This rearrangement joins TRBV11-2 to TRBJ2-1, with 10 bases that match TRBD2. The V and J ends lost 6 bases and 4 bases, in that order; junction bases with no gene match: 9. CDR3 length equals 16 residues. Germline V gene data show CDR1 as SGHAT and CDR2 as FQNNGV. The CDR3 protein is CASSLMGLALYNEQFF. For the CDR3, the DNA is TGTGCCAGCAGTTTGATGGGACTAGCGCTTTACAATGAGCAGTTCTTC.

The rearrangement uses TRBV5-1 and TRBJ2-7; D is ambiguous. Deletions cut 0 bases from V and 3 bases from J, with 10 bases between. The CDR3 totals 14 residues. Germline V gene sequence: CDR1 SGHRS, CDR2 YFSETQ. CDR3 loop: CASSLGSGFYEQYF. In DNA, the CDR3 is TGCGCCAGCAGCTTGGGGTCAGGCTTCTACGAGCAGTACTTC.

The V and J genes are TRBV13 and TRBJ2-7, with 8 bases identical to TRBD1. The CDR3 loop spans 13 amino acids. The V segment lost 5 bases and the J segment 5 bases; nucleotides outside the gene matches: 5. CDR1 and CDR2 from the germline V gene are PRHDT and FYEKMQ (reference sequence). DNA of the CDR3: TGTGCCAGCAGCGCGCAGGGGGCCCACGAGCAGTACTTC. Protein product: CASSAQGAHEQYF.

The chain has TRBV5-4 and TRBJ2-1; D unclear. The CDR3 runs 15 residues. Trimming stripped 0 bases from V and 1 base from J, with 8 bases between. Germline-derived CDR1 and CDR2 are SGHNT and YYREEE (reference sequence). CDR3 region: CASSLDWGSYNEQFF. As DNA, the CDR3 is TGTGCCAGCAGCTTGGACTGGGGTTCCTACAATGAGCAGTTCTTC.

The genes are TRBV9 and TRBJ2-7, with D possibly being TRBD1 or TRBD2 (5 bases each). The CDR3 runs to 17 residues. The V gene's germline CDR1 is SGDLS and CDR2 YYNGEE. The germline V and J ends were trimmed by 4 bases and 1 base, with 21 bases remaining between them. CDR3 sequence: CASSPPAAGTISYEQYF. In DNA form, the CDR3 reads TGTGCCAGCAGCCCCCCCGCAGCTGGGACCATTTCCTACGAGCAGTACTTC.

This sequence joins TRBV28 and TRBJ1-5; D may be TRBD1 (5 bases). From germline, CDR1 is MDHEN and CDR2 SYDVKM. The CDR3 covers 15 residues. Trimming cost V 3 bases and J 6 bases, with 15 bases left between them. The CDR3 nucleotides are TGTGCCAGCAGTTTCGCGACGAGGGGCGGTCAGCCCCAGCATTTT. Translation gives CASSFATRGGQPQHF.

This sequence joins TRBV5-1 and TRBJ2-3; D is unresolved. This CDR3 is 17 amino acids long. Germline lookup yields CDR1 SGHRS and CDR2 YFSETQ. Trimming removed 2 bases from V and 6 bases from J, with 22 bases in between. CDR3 protein: CASSFRTPSDIMDTQYF. As DNA, the CDR3 is TGCGCCAGCAGCTTTAGAACCCCTAGTGATATAATGGATACGCAGTATTTT.

This chain links TRBV10-1 with TRBJ2-2; D unclear. This CDR3 has 14 amino acids. V lost 0 bases and J 6 bases, leaving 8 bases between the germline ends. Looked up from germline, CDR1 is WNHNN and CDR2 is SYGVQD (reference sequence). The CDR3 loop reads CASSESTESGELFF. DNA for the CDR3: TGCGCCAGCAGTGAGTCAACGGAGTCCGGGGAGCTGTTTTTT.

The J gene is TRBJ1-1, the V gene TRBV11-2; TRBD1 is a possible D gene (5 bases). Germline lookup yields CDR1 SGHAT and CDR2 FQNNGV. Between the trimmed V and J ends, which lost 1 base and 4 bases, there was a span of 13 bases. This CDR3 region has 15 residues. The CDR3 here is CASSLGAGSGTEAFF. In nucleotides, the CDR3 is TGTGCCAGCAGCTTAGGCGCAGGGAGTGGCACTGAAGCTTTCTTT.

This sequence joins TRBV6-1 and TRBJ1-1; TRBD1 is a possible D gene (5 bases). The CDR3 totals 16 residues. V lost 4 bases and J 3 bases, leaving 18 bases between the germline ends. The V gene's germline CDR1 is MNHNS and CDR2 SASEGT. The chain's CDR3 is CASSGQIRGLYTEAFF. The CDR3 coding sequence is TGTGCCAGCAGTGGACAGATACGCGGCTTGTACACTGAAGCTTTCTTT.

The chain couples TRBV11-2 to TRBJ2-1; D not resolved. Trimming shortened V by 3 bases and J by 8 bases, and 8 bases separated the two germline ends. Germline CDR1 and CDR2: SGHAT and FQNNGV. This CDR3 spans 12 amino acids. CDR3 coding DNA: TGTGCCAGCAGCTTGGGAAGCGATGAGCAGTTCTTC. Its protein is CASSLGSDEQFF.